These T cell receptor beta chains were read from a single sample in a study of radiotherapy plus CTLA-4 blockade in lung cancer. Method: immunoSEQ multiplex PCR; TCRdb's copy keeps in-frame clones and lacks some. Among roughly 130,000 clones listed, about nine tenths were seen once. The specimen was peripheral blood, collected from a patient treated with radiotherapy plus ipilimumab. The receptors originated from a human donor with non-small cell lung cancer that progressed on radiotherapy plus ipilimumab. CDR3s include the opening cysteine and the closing phenylalanine or tryptophan. The D gene is left open where the match is weak. Part of the rows lack a size; the others show once, few, many or a class for expanded clones.

CASSHNGGPGNTIYF	TGCGCCAGCAGCCACAACGGCGGGCCTGGAAACACCATATATTTT	NA	TRBV4-1	TRBJ1-3	NA
CASRSGTGNTIYF	TGTGCCAGCAGGTCGGGCACTGGAAACACCATATATTTT	NA	TRBV5-6	TRBJ1-3	NA
CASSQDYDRGTQYF	TGCGCCAGCAGCCAAGATTACGACCGGGGGACCCAGTACTTC	NA	TRBV4-1	TRBJ2-5	NA
CASSLATGLYEQYF	TGCGCCAGCAGCTTGGCAACAGGACTTTACGAGCAGTACTTC	NA	TRBV5-1	TRBJ2-7	NA
CASTREMGGELFF	TGTGCCAGCACGCGGGAGATGGGCGGGGAGCTGTTTTTT	TRBD2	TRBV2	TRBJ2-2	NA
CASSPDPPQGSELFF	TGTGCCAGCAGCCCCGACCCACCACAGGGTTCGGAGCTGTTTTTT	NA	TRBV2	TRBJ2-2	NA
CASSASAKSTSGSRYEQYF	TGTGCCAGCAGCGCCAGCGCCAAGTCGACTAGCGGGAGCCGCTACGAGCAGTACTTC	TRBD2	TRBV9	TRBJ2-7	NA
CASGSSGGITEAFF	TGTGCTAGTGGTTCCTCCGGGGGGATCACTGAAGCTTTCTTT	NA	TRBV12-5	TRBJ1-1	NA
CATSRDLGGRNEKLFF	TGTGCCACCAGCAGAGATCTCGGGGGTAGAAATGAAAAACTGTTTTTT	NA	TRBV15	TRBJ1-4	NA
CASRDKGSRELFF	TGTGCCAGCCGGGACAAGGGCTCAAGGGAGCTGTTTTTT	NA	TRBV11-3	TRBJ2-2	NA
CASSYTSGRAVFNEQFF	TGTGCCAGCAGTTACACTAGCGGGAGGGCCGTGTTTAATGAGCAGTTCTTC	TRBD2	TRBV27	TRBJ2-1	NA
CASTGGRRSNEQFF	TGTGCCAGCACTGGCGGGAGGAGGTCTAATGAGCAGTTCTTC	TRBD2	TRBV2	TRBJ2-1	NA
CASSGWGVSYEQYF	TGTGCCAGCAGTGGCTGGGGAGTTAGCTACGAGCAGTACTTC	NA	TRBV6-1	TRBJ2-7	once
CASSYVFQGPDTQYF	TGTGCCAGCAGTTACGTTTTCCAGGGGCCAGATACGCAGTATTTT	NA	TRBV6-5	TRBJ2-3	NA
CASSLRDRVSSGNTIYF	TGTGCCAGCAGCCTCCGGGACAGGGTTTCTTCTGGAAACACCATATATTTT	TRBD1	TRBV11-2	TRBJ1-3	NA
CASSSDRNQPQHF	TGTGCCAGCAGTTCCGACAGGAATCAGCCCCAGCATTTT	NA	TRBV27	TRBJ1-5	NA
CASSQDGGNQPQHF	TGTGCCAGCAGTCAGGACGGAGGCAATCAGCCCCAGCATTTT	NA	TRBV6-5	TRBJ1-5	few
CASSRGSGANVLTF	TGTGCCAGCTCACGGGGTTCAGGGGCCAACGTCCTGACTTTC	NA	TRBV18	TRBJ2-6	few
CASRGGSYEQYF	TGTGCCAGCAGGGGGGGATCCTACGAGCAGTACTTC	NA	TRBV2	TRBJ2-7	NA
CASSYPSQGCDF	TGTGCCAGCAGTTACCCGTCCCAGGGTTGTGATTTT	NA	TRBV6-5	TRBJ1-5	once
CASSAGGNEQFF	TGTGCCAGCAGCGCCGGAGGCAATGAGCAGTTCTTC	NA	TRBV7-6	TRBJ2-1	once
CASSEKSEGGTGDYGYTF	TGTGCCAGCAGTGAAAAATCGGAGGGTGGGACGGGGGACTATGGCTACACCTTC	NA	TRBV25-1	TRBJ1-2	NA
CASSQRQDNEQFF	TGTGCCAGCTCACAAAGACAGGACAATGAGCAGTTCTTC	NA	TRBV18	TRBJ2-1	NA
CASSQDPWTSGSTDTQYF	TGTGCCAGCAGCCAAGATCCATGGACTAGCGGGAGCACAGATACGCAGTATTTT	TRBD2	TRBV14	TRBJ2-3	NA
CASSPNRGQSGQETQYF	TGTGCCAGCAGCCCAAACAGGGGGCAGTCGGGGCAAGAGACCCAGTACTTC	TRBD1	TRBV7-6	TRBJ2-5	NA
CASSPTGGEGEQYF	TGTGCCAGCAGTCCGACAGGGGGCGAAGGCGAGCAGTACTTC	TRBD1	TRBV27	TRBJ2-7	NA
CASSETGGRDTQYF	TGTGCCAGCAGTGAGACAGGGGGCAGGGATACGCAGTATTTT	TRBD1	TRBV6-1	TRBJ2-3	NA